This T cell receptor (beta chain) was retrieved from a study of blood T cells in healthy people across ages. Findings and limits, study-wide: Among long-lived donors, naive CD4+ cells were more numerous and diversity higher than in aged donors.

Germline CDR1 DFQATT, CDR2 SNEGSKA (reference sequence). This CDR3 has 12 residues. The use of a sample-barcoded 5' primer and a J-beta primer mix characterized a second PCR of roughly 7 to 12 cycles. Each single sample gave us at least 2.5 million CDR3-containing paired-end reads. TCRdb ran MiXCR on the 5' RACE reads and lists one entry per CDR3 protein. The sample carries hundreds of thousands of distinct CDR3 sequences, around 25% recorded once. For this clonotype: Its specificity is not known.

These data also formed part of another study, on T cells of mothers and their children. As that study records: It was related mother-child pairs that showed slightly higher overlap than unrelated pairs, without reaching significance.

The origin of this receptor is a boy younger than 18 in good health. This chain connects TRBV20-1 to TRBJ2-5, with TRBD1 identical over 7 bases. The J call may be in error: the DNA end matches TRBJ2-7 better. The specimen was blood. For the CDR3, the DNA is TGCAGTGCTCCTCAACAGGGGATCGAGCAGTACTTC. This gives the protein CSAPQQGIEQYF.